The sequence of this TCR beta chain was determined in a study of T cell changes during pregnancy in multiple sclerosis. Germline lookup yields CDR1 SGHKS and CDR2 YYEKEE (reference sequence). V dropped 0 bases and J dropped 3; count of bases not matched to a gene: 1. The CDR3 is made up of 14 amino acids. Some clones are missing from TCRdb's copy, which holds only in-frame ones; the method was immunoSEQ multiplex PCR. The profile shows some 87,000 clones, 90% to 95% of them singletons. The rearrangement links TRBV5-5 to TRBJ2-3; 7 nucleotides match TRBD1. The sequences come from CD4+ T cells from peripheral blood mononuclear cells, collected before pregnancy. This receptor was taken from a female donor with multiple sclerosis, enrolled in a pregnancy study. CDR3 nucleotide sequence: TGTGCCAGCAGCTTGGAGACAGGGACAGATACGCAGTATTTT. Residues: CASSLETGTDTQYF. Together with reference TRBV5-5 and TRBJ2-3, the CDR3 gives the full variable domain: DAGVTQSPTHLIKTRGQQVTLRCSPISGHKSVSWYQQVLGQGPQFIFQYYEKEERGRGNFPDRFSARQFPNYSSELNVNALLLGDSALYLCASSLETGTDTQYFGPGTRLTVL.